These T cell receptor beta chains were read from a single sample in a study of T-cell reconstitution after alpha-beta-depleted transplantation in children. Each CDR3 protein gets one entry after TCRdb re-called the PCR reads with MiXCR. The table shows around 90,000 distinct CDR3 sequences, with roughly a sixth occurring only once. The sample in question was PBMCs, mostly from graft donor cells, obtained 180 days after TCRalphabeta/CD19-depleted stem cell transplant. All receptors derive from a male patient aged 2-15 years who had a stem cell transplant for acute lymphoblastic leukemia, so the T cells may come from the graft donor. CDR3s include the opening cysteine and the closing phenylalanine or tryptophan. The D gene is left open where the match is weak. Clone size is given for some rows only: seen once, a few or many times, or a class if the clone is expanded.

>TRBD1|.|TRBV3-1|TRBJ2-3
TGTGCCAGCAGCCAAGTGACAGGGAGCACAGATACGCAGTATTTT
CASSQVTGSTDTQYF
>TRBD1|few|TRBV18|TRBJ1-1
TGTGCCAGCTCACCACTGACAGGGGCCTCCGAAGCTTTCTTT
CASSPLTGASEAFF
>.|.|TRBV28|TRBJ1-1
TGTGCCAGCAGTTACAGGGCGGTGAAAGCTTTCTTT
CASSYRAVKAFF
>.|.|TRBV20-1|TRBJ2-7
TGCAGTGCTAGTTTACAGGGTGATACCTACGAGCGGCAGTACTTC
CSASLQGDTYERQYF
>TRBD2|.|TRBV6-2/TRBV6-3|TRBJ2-1
TGTGCCAGCAATAGACTAGCGAGTCAGGATGAGCAGTTCTTC
CASNRLASQDEQFF
>TRBD2|.|TRBV20-1|TRBJ2-7
TGCAGTGCGGGGACTAGCGGCTCCTACGAGCAGTACTTC
CSAGTSGSYEQYF
>TRBD1|.|TRBV5-1|TRBJ2-5
TGCGCCAGGGGGACAGAGCAAGAGACCCAGTACTTC
CARGTEQETQYF
>.|few|TRBV5-5|TRBJ1-5
TGTGCCAGCAGCTTGGGTTCTACAGTGAGGAATCAGCCCCAGCATTTT
CASSLGSTVRNQPQHF
>.|.|TRBV27|TRBJ2-5
TGTGCCAGCAGTCGGGAAACGGGACTCCAAGAGACCCAGTACTTC
CASSRETGLQETQYF
>TRBD2|.|TRBV6-2/TRBV6-3|TRBJ2-1
TGTGCCAGCAGTTACGAGGGAGCAGCGGGGGGGAACAATGAGCAGTTCTTC
CASSYEGAAGGNNEQFF
>TRBD1|.|TRBV10-3|TRBJ2-1
TGTGCCATCAGTGCCCGCCCGACAGGGGGAGGGTACAATGAGCAGTTCTTC
CAISARPTGGGYNEQFF
>.|many|TRBV7-6|TRBJ2-2
TGTGCCAGCAGCTTAGAGGCTTTGAAGCCCACCGGGGAGCTGTTTTTT
CASSLEALKPTGELFF
>TRBD1|many|TRBV12-3/TRBV12-4|TRBJ2-1
TGTGCCAGCAGTTTCGGGACAGGGGGACTAGGGCAGTTCTTC
CASSFGTGGLGQFF
>TRBD1|few|TRBV5-1|TRBJ2-1
TGCGCCAGCAGCCTACAGGGGCTATACAATGAGCAGTTCTTC
CASSLQGLYNEQFF
>TRBD2|.|TRBV7-9|TRBJ2-5
TGTGCCAGCAGCTTAGCGACTAGCGGGGATGAGACCCAGTACTTC
CASSLATSGDETQYF
>.|few|TRBV20-1|TRBJ2-5
TGCAGTGCTAGAGATCGGGGCCACCAAGAGACCCAGTACTTC
CSARDRGHQETQYF
>TRBD1|.|TRBV5-5|TRBJ1-5
TGTGCCTGCAGCTTGGGCTGGGACAGGAGTCAGCCCCAGCATTTT
CACSLGWDRSQPQHF
>.|.|TRBV27|TRBJ1-2
TGTGCCAGCAGTTTATCGGGCGGATCCTCGAGGGGCTACACCTTC
CASSLSGGSSRGYTF
>.|.|TRBV7-2|TRBJ1-6
TGTGCCAGCAGCTGGGAAAATAATTCACCCCTCCACTTT
CASSWENNSPLHF
>TRBD1|few|TRBV5-1|TRBJ1-1
TGCGCCAGCAGCTCGGCAGGGGGGCTGAACACTGAAGCTTTCTTT
CASSSAGGLNTEAFF
>.|few|TRBV6-2/TRBV6-3|TRBJ1-1
TGTGCCAGCCTCGTGGGGGAGGGTACTGAAGCTTTCTTT
CASLVGEGTEAFF
>.|.|TRBV6-5|TRBJ1-2
TGTGCCAGCAGCCCCCTCGGCTATGGCTACACCTTC
CASSPLGYGYTF
>.|few|TRBV20-1|TRBJ2-2
TGCAGTGCTAGAGATTTGCGGGGGAACACCGGGGAGCTGTTTTTT
CSARDLRGNTGELFF
>TRBD1|few|TRBV5-1|TRBJ1-2
TGCGCCAGCAGCTTGCTCGGACAGGGGATCGGCTACACCTTC
CASSLLGQGIGYTF
>TRBD2|.|TRBV29-1|TRBJ2-2
TGCAGCGTTGAACGAGGCTTCGGGGGGACCGGGGAGCTGTTTTTT
CSVERGFGGTGELFF
>TRBD1|few|TRBV7-6|TRBJ1-6
TGTGCCAGCAGCCGCACCGGCGCAGGGGGCCTACGCTCCTATAATTCACCCCTCCACTTT
CASSRTGAGGLRSYNSPLHF